The 20 T cell receptor beta chains below come from one sample, sequenced in a study of Ad26.COV2.S vaccination and SARS-CoV-2 variants. Clones were read by immunoSEQ multiplex PCR, and TCRdb kept only the in-frame ones, dropping some. The repertoire consists of just over 350,000 clones, with 92% occurring once and the leading ten covering 3% to 5%. This specimen consisted of peripheral blood, obtained after recovery from COVID-19. The receptors originated from a human donor who had recovered from COVID-19.

The chain has TRBV23-1 and TRBJ2-2; D tentatively reads TRBD1 or TRBD2 (5 bases each). Being an ORF, TRBV23-1 has a function that is uncertain. The CDR3 runs to 16 residues. The ends were cut back, 0 bases at V and 3 bases at J, with 11 bases in the middle. Here the CDR3 reads CASSQSRGADTGELFF. The CDR3, as DNA: TGCGCCAGCAGTCAATCGAGGGGTGCGGACACCGGGGAGCTGTTTTTT.

This sequence joins TRBV15 and TRBJ1-2, with D unclear. The V gene's germline CDR1 is LNHNV and CDR2 YYDKDF (reference sequence). The CDR3 covers 13 residues. V was clipped by 5 bases and J by 1 base, with 8 bases between them. CDR3 protein: CATSLQRNYGYTF. The CDR3 coding sequence is TGTGCCACCAGCCTACAGCGTAACTATGGCTACACCTTC.

J is TRBJ2-7 and V is TRBV7-9, with a tentative D call TRBD1 (5 bases). The V end was cut by 2 bases, the J end by 3 bases, with 14 bases between. This CDR3 has 15 amino acids. CDR1 and CDR2 (germline): SEHNR, FQNEAQ (reference sequence). The chain's CDR3 is CASSLLGVPVYEQYF. The CDR3 bases are TGTGCCAGCAGCTTATTAGGGGTTCCAGTCTACGAGCAGTACTTC. Based on the CDR3 plus reference TRBV7-9 and TRBJ2-7, the full variable domain is DTGVSQNPRHKITKRGQNVTFRCDPISEHNRLYWYRQTLGQGPEFLTYFQNEAQLEKSRLLSDRFSAERPKGSFSTLEIQRTEQGDSAMYLCASSLLGVPVYEQYFGPGTRLTVT.

The chain is built from TRBV2 and TRBJ2-6; D possibly corresponds to TRBD1 (6 bases). The CDR3 has 15 amino acids. Between the trimmed V and J ends, which lost 6 bases and 0 bases, there was a span of 9 bases. From germline, CDR1 is SNHLY and CDR2 FYNNEI. CDR3 nucleotide sequence: TGTGCCAGCAGCACAGGGATCTCTGGGGCCAACGTCCTGACTTTC. Encoded protein: CASSTGISGANVLTF.

J is TRBJ1-6 and V is TRBV13; D gene ambiguous. Germline-derived CDR1 and CDR2 are PRHDT and FYEKMQ (reference sequence). V gave up 6 bases and J gave up 3 bases, with 12 bases separating them. The CDR3 runs 15 residues. The CDR3 nucleotides read TGTGCCAGCAGTCTAGCAGGAGTCTATAATTCACCCCTCCACTTT. It codes for CASSLAGVYNSPLHF.

The chain employs TRBV4-1 and TRBJ2-5; TRBD1 aligns across 9 bases. The germline V gene encodes CDR1 MGHRA and CDR2 YSYEKL. The CDR3 runs to 19 residues. The trim removed 3 bases at V and 2 bases at J, leaving 16 bases unmatched. The CDR3 here is CASSHPGTGSVSTQETQYF. CDR3 nucleotides: TGCGCCAGCAGCCACCCCGGGACAGGGTCAGTCTCTACACAAGAGACCCAGTACTTC.

The V call is TRBV5-1, the J call TRBJ1-6; no reliable D call. Trimming pared 0 bases from V and 10 bases from J, leaving 17 bases between. Germline assignment: CDR1 SGHRS and CDR2 YFSETQ. The CDR3 has 16 amino acids. CDR3 region: CASSLAGFSLGSPLHF. CDR3 bases: TGCGCCAGCAGCTTGGCCGGGTTTTCTTTAGGGTCACCCCTCCACTTT.

The rearrangement links TRBV27 to TRBJ2-1; 7 positions agree with TRBD1. Germline V gives CDR1 MNHEY, CDR2 SMNVEV (reference sequence). V shed 6 bases and J 7 bases; nucleotides not matched to a gene: 12. CDR3 length equals 15 residues. CDR3 loop: CASSLQTGTENEQFF. The CDR3 DNA is TGTGCCAGCAGCTTACAGACAGGGACGGAGAATGAGCAGTTCTTC.

This chain uses TRBV10-2 with TRBJ2-6; maybe TRBD2 (6 bases). The germline CDR1 and CDR2 sequences are WSHSY and SAAADI. V lost 6 bases and J 1 base, leaving 10 bases between the germline ends. CDR3 length equals 15 residues. CDR3 DNA sequence: TGCGCCAGCAGGGCCCGGGGGTCTGGGGCCAACGTCCTGACTTTC. It encodes CASRARGSGANVLTF.

V gene TRBV5-4 combines with J gene TRBJ2-1, with 12 bases identical to TRBD2. The CDR3 loop spans 15 amino acids. Unmatched junction bases numbered 8, after V lost 2 bases and J lost 11 bases. The germline V gene has CDR1 SGHNT and CDR2 YYREEE (reference sequence). CDR3 residues: CASSLGRTSGEKQFF. CDR3 sequence (DNA): TGTGCCAGCAGCTTAGGCCGGACTAGCGGGGAGAAGCAGTTCTTC.

The rearrangement links TRBV5-1 to TRBJ1-6; no clear D. CDR1 and CDR2 (germline): SGHRS, YFSETQ. The V end was cut by 5 bases, the J end by 8 bases, with 8 bases between. The CDR3 runs 12 residues. CDR3 in DNA: TGCGCCAGCAGACTAGGCGATTCACCCCTCCACTTT. This gives the protein CASRLGDSPLHF.

The chain carries TRBV6-5 and TRBJ1-5; perhaps TRBD1 as D (5 bases). The V and J ends lost 10 bases and 4 bases respectively, with 14 bases between them. Germline V gene sequence: CDR1 MNHEY, CDR2 SVGAGI. The CDR3 totals 13 residues. The CDR3 here is CATHEGANQPQHF. CDR3 DNA: TGTGCCACCCACGAAGGGGCGAATCAGCCCCAGCATTTT.

The chain has TRBV19 and TRBJ1-3; D is undetermined. Looked up from germline, CDR1 is LNHDA and CDR2 is SQIVND (reference sequence). The V gene lost 8 bases and the J gene lost 0 bases, with 11 bases spanning the gap. The CDR3 contains 14 residues. The CDR3 coding sequence is TGTGCCAGTCGGTCCGCGAGCTCTGGAAACACCATATATTTT. It specifies CASRSASSGNTIYF.

The V call is TRBV5-1, the J call TRBJ2-5; no clear D. With 0 bases removed from V and 5 bases from J, the gap between germline ends came to 8 bases. Germline V gene data show CDR1 as SGHRS and CDR2 as YFSETQ. CDR3 length: 13 residues. The CDR3 loop reads CASSLGSGETQYF. In nucleotides, the CDR3 is TGCGCCAGCAGCTTGGGTTCTGGGGAGACCCAGTACTTC.

This clone was seen a single time. This rearrangement joins TRBV5-1 to TRBJ1-5; 8 nucleotides line up with TRBD1. In germline, CDR1 is SGHRS, CDR2 YFSETQ. V lost 0 bases to trimming and J lost 7 bases; unmatched junction nucleotides: 6. CDR3 length: 15 residues. DNA for the CDR3: TGCGCCAGCAGCTTGGGACAGGGGTTTGACCAGCCCCAGCATTTT. Encoded protein: CASSLGQGFDQPQHF. The full variable domain, with the rest looked up from reference TRBV5-1 and TRBJ1-5, is KAGVTQTPRYLIKTRGQQVTLSCSPISGHRSVSWYQQTPGQGLQFLFEYFSETQRNKGNFPGRFSGRQFSNSRSEMNVSTLELGDSALYLCASSLGQGFDQPQHFGDGTRLSIL.

The V and J genes are TRBV3-1 (or the pseudogene TRBV3-2) and TRBJ1-4, with D unclear. Germline V gives CDR1 LGHDT, CDR2 YNNKEL (reference sequence). The germline V and J ends were trimmed by 4 bases and 5 bases, with 8 bases remaining between them. CDR3 size: 13 residues. CDR3 DNA sequence: TGTGCCAGCAGCCTCCAGCAAAATGAAAAACTGTTTTTT. This gives the protein CASSLQQNEKLFF.

The chain uses TRBV3-1 (or the pseudogene TRBV3-2) and TRBJ2-3; TRBD2 matches at 14 bases. V lost 0 bases, J lost 5 bases, and 13 bases stayed unmatched. In germline, CDR1 is LGHDT, CDR2 YNNKEL (reference sequence). The CDR3 sequence is 20 residues long. The DNA for the CDR3 is TGTGCCAGCAGCCAAGATCCTCAGTGGGGACTAGCGGGGGAGGTAGATACGCAGTATTTT. Translated, it gives CASSQDPQWGLAGEVDTQYF.

The chain uses TRBV18 and TRBJ2-1; tentatively, D is TRBD1 (6 bases). CDR1 is KGHSH, CDR2 LQKENI, per germline. CDR3 length equals 15 residues. Trimming pared 3 bases from V and 6 bases from J, leaving 15 bases between. CDR3: CASSPEQGSRNEQFF. CDR3 coding DNA: TGTGCCAGCTCACCGGAACAGGGAAGCCGCAATGAGCAGTTCTTC.

CDR3 bases: TGTGCCAGCAGCTTACTGGACAGGGGGCAGTCTGGCTACACCTTC. Translation: CASSLLDRGQSGYTF. The chain recombines TRBV7-6 with TRBJ1-2; 11 bases are a match to TRBD1. This CDR3 comprises 15 residues. The V and J ends lost 2 bases and 7 bases, in that order; junction bases with no gene match: 6. Germline V lookup: CDR1 SGHVS, CDR2 FNYEAQ.

The chain joins TRBV10-3 to TRBJ1-3; no clear D. Germline CDR1 reads ENHRY; CDR2 reads SYGVKD. Trimming left V 10 bases short and J 0 bases short, with 16 bases between. The CDR3 runs to 15 residues. The CDR3, as DNA: TGTGCCACCCTACCCGACCGAACCTCTGGAAACACCATATATTTT. Protein sequence: CATLPDRTSGNTIYF.